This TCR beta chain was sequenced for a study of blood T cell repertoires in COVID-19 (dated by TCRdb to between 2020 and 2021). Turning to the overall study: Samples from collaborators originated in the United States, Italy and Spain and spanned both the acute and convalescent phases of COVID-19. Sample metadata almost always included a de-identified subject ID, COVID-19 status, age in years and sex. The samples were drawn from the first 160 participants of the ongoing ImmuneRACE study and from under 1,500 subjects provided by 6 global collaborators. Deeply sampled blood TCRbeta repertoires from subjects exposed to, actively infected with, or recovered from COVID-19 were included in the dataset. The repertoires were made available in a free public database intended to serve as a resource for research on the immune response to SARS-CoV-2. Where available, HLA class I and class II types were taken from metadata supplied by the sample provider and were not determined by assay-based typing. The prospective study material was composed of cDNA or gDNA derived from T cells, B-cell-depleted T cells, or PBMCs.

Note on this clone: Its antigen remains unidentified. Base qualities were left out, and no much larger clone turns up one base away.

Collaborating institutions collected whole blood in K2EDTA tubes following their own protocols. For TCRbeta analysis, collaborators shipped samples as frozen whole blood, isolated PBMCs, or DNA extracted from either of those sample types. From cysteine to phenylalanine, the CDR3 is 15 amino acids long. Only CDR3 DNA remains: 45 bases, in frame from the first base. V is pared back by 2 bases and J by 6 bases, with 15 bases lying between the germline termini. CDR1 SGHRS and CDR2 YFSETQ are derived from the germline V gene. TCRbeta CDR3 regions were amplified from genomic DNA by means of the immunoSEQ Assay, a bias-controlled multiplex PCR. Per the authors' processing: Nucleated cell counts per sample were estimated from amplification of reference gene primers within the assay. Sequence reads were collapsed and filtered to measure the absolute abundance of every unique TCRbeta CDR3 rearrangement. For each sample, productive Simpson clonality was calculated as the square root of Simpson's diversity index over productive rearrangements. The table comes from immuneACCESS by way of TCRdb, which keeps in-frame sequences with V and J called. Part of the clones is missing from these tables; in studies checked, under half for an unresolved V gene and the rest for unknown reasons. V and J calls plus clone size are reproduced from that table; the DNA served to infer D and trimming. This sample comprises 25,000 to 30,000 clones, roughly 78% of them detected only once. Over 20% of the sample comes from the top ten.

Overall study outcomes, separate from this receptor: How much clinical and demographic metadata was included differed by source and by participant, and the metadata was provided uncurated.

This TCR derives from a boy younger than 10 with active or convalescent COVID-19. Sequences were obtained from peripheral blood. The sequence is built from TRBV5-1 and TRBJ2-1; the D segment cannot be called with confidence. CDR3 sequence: CASSLSDFGVNEQFF. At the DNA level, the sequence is TGCGCCAGCAGCTTAAGCGACTTCGGCGTCAATGAGCAGTTCTTC.